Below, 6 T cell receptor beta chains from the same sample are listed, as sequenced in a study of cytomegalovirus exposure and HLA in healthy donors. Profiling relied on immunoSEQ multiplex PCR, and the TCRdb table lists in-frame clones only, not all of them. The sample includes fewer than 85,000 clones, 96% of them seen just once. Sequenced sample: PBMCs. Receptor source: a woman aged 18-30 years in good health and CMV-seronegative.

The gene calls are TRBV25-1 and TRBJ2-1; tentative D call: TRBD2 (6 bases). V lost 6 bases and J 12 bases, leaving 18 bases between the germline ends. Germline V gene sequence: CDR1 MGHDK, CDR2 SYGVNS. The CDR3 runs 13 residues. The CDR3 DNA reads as TGTGCCAGCAGCTCCGGGAGCGCCACTGGGCAGTTCTTC. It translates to CASSSGSATGQFF.

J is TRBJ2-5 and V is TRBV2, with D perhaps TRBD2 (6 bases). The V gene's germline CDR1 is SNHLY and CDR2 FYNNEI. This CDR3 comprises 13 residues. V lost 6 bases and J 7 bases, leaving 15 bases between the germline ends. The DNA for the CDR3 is TGTGCCAGCAGCGCCAACCCGGAGGGGACCCAGTACTTC. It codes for CASSANPEGTQYF.

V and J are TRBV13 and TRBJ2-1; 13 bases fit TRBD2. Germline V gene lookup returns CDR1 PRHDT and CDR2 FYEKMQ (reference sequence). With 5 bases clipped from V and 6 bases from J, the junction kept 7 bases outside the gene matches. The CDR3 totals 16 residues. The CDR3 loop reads CASSPRTSGSPNEQFF. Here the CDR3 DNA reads TGTGCCAGCAGCCCGAGGACTAGCGGGAGCCCCAATGAGCAGTTCTTC.

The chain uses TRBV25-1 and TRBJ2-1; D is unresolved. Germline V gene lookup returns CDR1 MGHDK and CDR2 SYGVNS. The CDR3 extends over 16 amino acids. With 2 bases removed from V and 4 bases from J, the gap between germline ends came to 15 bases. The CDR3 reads CASSEQNPTNYNEQFF. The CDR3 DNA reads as TGTGCCAGCAGTGAACAAAATCCCACAAATTACAATGAGCAGTTCTTC.

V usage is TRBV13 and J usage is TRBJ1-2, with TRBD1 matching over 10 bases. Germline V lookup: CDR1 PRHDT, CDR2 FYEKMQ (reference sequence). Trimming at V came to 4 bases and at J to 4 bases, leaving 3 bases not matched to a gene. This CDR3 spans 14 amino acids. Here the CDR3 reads CASSSGQGIYGYTF. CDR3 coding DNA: TGTGCCAGCAGCTCGGGACAGGGGATCTATGGCTACACCTTC.

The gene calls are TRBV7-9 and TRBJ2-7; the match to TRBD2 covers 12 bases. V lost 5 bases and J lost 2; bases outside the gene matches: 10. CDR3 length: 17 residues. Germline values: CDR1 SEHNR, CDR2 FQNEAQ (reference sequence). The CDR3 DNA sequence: TGTGCCAGCAGCGATCTCTCGACTAGCGGGAGCCCCTACGAGCAGTACTTC. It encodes CASSDLSTSGSPYEQYF.